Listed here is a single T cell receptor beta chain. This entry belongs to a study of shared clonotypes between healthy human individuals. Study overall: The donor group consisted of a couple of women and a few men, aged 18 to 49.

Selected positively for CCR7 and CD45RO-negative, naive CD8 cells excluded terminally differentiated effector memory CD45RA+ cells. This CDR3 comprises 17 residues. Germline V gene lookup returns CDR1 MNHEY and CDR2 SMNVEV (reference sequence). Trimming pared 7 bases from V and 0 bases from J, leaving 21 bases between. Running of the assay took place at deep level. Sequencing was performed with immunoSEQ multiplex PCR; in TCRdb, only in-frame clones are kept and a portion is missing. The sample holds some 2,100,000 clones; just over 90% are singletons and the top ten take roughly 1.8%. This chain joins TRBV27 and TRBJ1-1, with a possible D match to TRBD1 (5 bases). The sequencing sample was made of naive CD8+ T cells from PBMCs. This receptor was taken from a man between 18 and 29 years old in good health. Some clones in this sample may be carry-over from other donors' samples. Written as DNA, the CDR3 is TGTGCCAGCAAGTTAGGGGTCCACGAAACAATGAACACTGAAGCTTTCTTT. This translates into CASKLGVHETMNTEAFF.